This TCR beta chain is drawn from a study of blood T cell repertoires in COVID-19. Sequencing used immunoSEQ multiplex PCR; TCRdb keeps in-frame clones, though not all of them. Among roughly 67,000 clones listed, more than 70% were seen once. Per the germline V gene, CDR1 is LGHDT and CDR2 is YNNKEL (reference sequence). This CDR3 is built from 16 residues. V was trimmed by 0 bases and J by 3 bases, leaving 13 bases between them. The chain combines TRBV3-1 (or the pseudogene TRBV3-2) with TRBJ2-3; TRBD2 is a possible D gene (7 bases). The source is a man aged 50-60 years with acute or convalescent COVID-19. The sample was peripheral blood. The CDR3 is CASSQERGLRTDTQYF. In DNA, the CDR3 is TGTGCCAGCAGCCAAGAGCGGGGGCTTCGAACAGATACGCAGTATTTT.